The entry below gives a single TCR beta chain sequence along with its context. The sample comes from a study of shared clonotypes between healthy human individuals. TCRdb's table, derived via immunoSEQ multiplex PCR, lists solely in-frame clones and lacks some. The sample includes about 380,000 clones, roughly 96% of them seen just once. This CDR3 contains 18 residues. Trimming took 0 bases from V and 0 from J, leaving 16 bases between them. Looked up from germline, CDR1 is SGDLS and CDR2 is YYNGEE. The sequence came from a man aged 30 to 45 in good health. This rearrangement joins TRBV9 to TRBJ2-1; D perhaps matches TRBD2 (6 bases). Source material: memory CD8+ T cells sorted from blood. Subset noted: CD45RO+ cells pooled with CCR7-negative TemRA cells. The CDR3 protein is CASSVGVGTGVSYNEQFF. DNA of the CDR3: TGTGCCAGCAGCGTAGGGGTGGGGACGGGAGTCTCCTACAATGAGCAGTTCTTC.